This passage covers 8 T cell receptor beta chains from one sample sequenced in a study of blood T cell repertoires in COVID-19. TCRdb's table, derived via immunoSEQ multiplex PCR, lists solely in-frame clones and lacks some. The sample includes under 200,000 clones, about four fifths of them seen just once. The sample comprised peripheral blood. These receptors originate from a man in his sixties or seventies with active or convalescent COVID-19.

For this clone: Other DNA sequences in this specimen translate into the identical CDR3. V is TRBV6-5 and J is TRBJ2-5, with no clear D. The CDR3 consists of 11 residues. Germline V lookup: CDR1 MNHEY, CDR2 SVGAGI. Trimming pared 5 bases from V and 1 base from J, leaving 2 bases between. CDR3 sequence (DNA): TGTGCCAGCAGTCGCCAAGAGACCCAGTACTTC. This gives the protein CASSRQETQYF.

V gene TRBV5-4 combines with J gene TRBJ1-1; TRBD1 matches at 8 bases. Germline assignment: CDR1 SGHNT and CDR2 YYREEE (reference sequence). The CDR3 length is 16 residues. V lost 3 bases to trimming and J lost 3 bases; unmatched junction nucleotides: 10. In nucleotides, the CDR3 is TGTGCCAGCAGCTCTAGGGGCAGGGGGCTGTACACTGAAGCTTTCTTT. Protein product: CASSSRGRGLYTEAFF.

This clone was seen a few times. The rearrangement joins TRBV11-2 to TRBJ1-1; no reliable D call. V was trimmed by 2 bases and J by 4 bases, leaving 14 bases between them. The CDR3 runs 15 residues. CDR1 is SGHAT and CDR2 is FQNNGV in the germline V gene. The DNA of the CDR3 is TGTGCCAGCAGCTTACAAAGGGCAAGCGGCACTGAAGCTTTCTTT. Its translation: CASSLQRASGTEAFF.

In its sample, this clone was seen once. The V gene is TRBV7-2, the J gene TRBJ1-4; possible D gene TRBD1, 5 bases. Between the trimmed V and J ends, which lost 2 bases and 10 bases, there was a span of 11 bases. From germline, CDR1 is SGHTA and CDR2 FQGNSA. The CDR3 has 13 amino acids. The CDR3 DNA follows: TGTGCCAGCAGCTTATCGGGGGTTGGAAAACTGTTTTTT. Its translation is CASSLSGVGKLFF.

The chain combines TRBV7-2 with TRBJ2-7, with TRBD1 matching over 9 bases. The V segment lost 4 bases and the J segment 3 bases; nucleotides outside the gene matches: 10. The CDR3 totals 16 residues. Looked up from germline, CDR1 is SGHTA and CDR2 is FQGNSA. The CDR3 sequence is CASSSHRGRSSYEQYF. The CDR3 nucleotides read TGTGCCAGCAGCTCCCACAGGGGGCGGTCGAGCTACGAGCAGTACTTC.

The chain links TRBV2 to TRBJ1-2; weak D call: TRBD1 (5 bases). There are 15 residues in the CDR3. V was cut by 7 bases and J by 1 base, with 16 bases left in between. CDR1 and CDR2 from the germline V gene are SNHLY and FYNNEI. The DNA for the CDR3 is TGTGCCAGCAAGGCAGGGCCGGGGGGTAACTATGGCTACACCTTC. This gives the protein CASKAGPGGNYGYTF.

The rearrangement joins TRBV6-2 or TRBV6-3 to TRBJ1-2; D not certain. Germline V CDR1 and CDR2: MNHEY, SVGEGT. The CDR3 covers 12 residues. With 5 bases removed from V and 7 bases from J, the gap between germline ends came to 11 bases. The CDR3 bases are TGTGCCAGCAGTACTGGACGGGGTGGCTACACCTTC. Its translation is CASSTGRGGYTF.

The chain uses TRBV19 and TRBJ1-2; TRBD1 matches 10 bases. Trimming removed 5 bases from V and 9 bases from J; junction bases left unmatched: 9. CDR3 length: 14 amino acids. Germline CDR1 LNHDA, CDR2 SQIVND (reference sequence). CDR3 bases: TGTGCCAGTAGTTCAGGACAGGGGGAAGACCGCTACACCTTC. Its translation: CASSSGQGEDRYTF.